Shown below are 10 T cell receptor beta chains from a single sample sequenced in a study of T cells generated in artificial thymic organoids. Reverse primers in the TRAC or TRBC constant regions drove separate semi-nested PCRs for TCRalpha and TCRbeta. TCRdb itself ran the 5' RACE reads through MiXCR, one entry per CDR3 protein. The sample lists thousands of distinct CDR3 sequences; approximately 20% were seen once. The sample comprised naive CD8+ T cells from the thymus. Documented subset: CD3+TCRalphabeta+CD8SP T cells; for blood, CD45RO-CCR7+ naive CD8+ T cells. Receptor source: a human donor who gave cord blood stem cells for thymic organoid culture, a cardiac surgery patient who gave postnatal thymus, or a blood donor (not recorded which).

CDR3 nucleotides: TGTGCCAGCAGCGGACCCGGCTCGCTTTTACAGCGGTACAATGAGCAGTTCTTC. This encodes CASSGPGSLLQRYNEQFF. The chain carries TRBV5-5 and TRBJ2-1; possible D gene TRBD2, 5 bases. This CDR3 is 18 amino acids long. Trimming removed 4 bases from V and 4 bases from J, with 24 bases in between. The germline V gene has CDR1 SGHKS and CDR2 YYEKEE (reference sequence).

This clonotype came up many times. The chain's CDR3 is CASSLVRVAGVQETQYF. The CDR3 DNA reads as TGTGCCAGCAGCTTAGTGAGGGTAGCGGGAGTTCAAGAGACCCAGTACTTC. The genes are TRBV7-8 and TRBJ2-5; 9 bases agree with TRBD2. V was clipped by 1 base and J by 2 bases; unmatched bases: 8. This CDR3 is 17 amino acids long. Germline values: CDR1 SGHVS, CDR2 FQNEAQ.

This clonotype is judged medium-sized. V gene TRBV12-3 or TRBV12-4 combines with J gene TRBJ2-7; no reliable D call. CDR3 length: 14 amino acids. V was pared by 6 bases and J by 3 bases, with 15 bases between. The CDR3 spells CASSPSGSFYEQYF. Written as DNA, the CDR3 is TGTGCCAGCAGCCCCTCCGGTTCATTCTACGAGCAGTACTTC.

This clonotype counts as medium-sized. This chain connects TRBV27 to TRBJ2-7; unclear D gene. Germline assignment: CDR1 MNHEY and CDR2 SMNVEV (reference sequence). Trimming stripped 2 bases from V and 4 bases from J, with 18 bases between. The CDR3 length is 16 residues. The CDR3 loop is CASSLKGMAITYEQYF. The CDR3 nucleotides are TGTGCCAGCAGTTTAAAAGGGATGGCTATCACTTACGAGCAGTACTTC.

The gene calls are TRBV12-3 or TRBV12-4 and TRBJ1-5; no clear D. V was pared by 0 bases and J by 15 bases, with 12 bases between. The CDR3 consists of 12 residues. The CDR3 bases are TGTGCCAGCAGTTTAGCCAGGCAGTCCCGGCATTTT. Translated, it gives CASSLARQSRHF.

This clonotype is labeled as medium-sized. The chain couples TRBV11-2 to TRBJ2-6; D is possibly TRBD1 (6 bases). In germline, CDR1 is SGHAT, CDR2 FQNNGV. The CDR3 extends over 19 amino acids. V was cut by 3 bases and J by 0 bases, with 18 bases left in between. CDR3 bases: TGTGCCAGCAGCTTTAGCTCAGGGGAATTACTCTCTGGGGCCAACGTCCTGACTTTC. It translates to CASSFSSGELLSGANVLTF.

Turning to this clonotype: This clone may be a read error of a much larger clone one base away. V usage is TRBV6-1 and J usage is TRBJ2-7; possible D gene TRBD2, 7 bases. The V gene's germline CDR1 is MNHNS and CDR2 SASEGT. This CDR3 region has 16 residues. The CDR3 sequence: CASSFVSGDYTYEQCF. Here the CDR3 DNA reads TGTGCCAGCAGTTTTGTTTCAGGGGACTACACCTACGAGCAGTGCTTC.

This clonotype was picked up many times. In nucleotides, the CDR3 is TGCAGTGCTAGACTTCGGGACAGGGGATATTACAATGAGCAGTTCTTC. Its translation is CSARLRDRGYYNEQFF. The chain links TRBV20-1 to TRBJ2-1, with 10 bases identical to TRBD1. The germline V gene has CDR1 DFQATT and CDR2 SNEGSKA (reference sequence). V shed 2 bases and J 4 bases; nucleotides not matched to a gene: 8. CDR3 length equals 16 residues.

This clonotype has at least ten counts. The chain is built from TRBV28 and TRBJ1-3; a possible D gene is TRBD1 (5 bases). V was pared by 5 bases and J by 4 bases, with 9 bases between. The germline V gene has CDR1 MDHEN and CDR2 SYDVKM. CDR3 length: 13 residues. The CDR3 spells CASSLRTGNTIYF. The CDR3 nucleotides read TGTGCCAGCAGTCTACGGACAGGAAACACCATATATTTT.

This clonotype is labeled as medium-sized. The CDR3: CSARALTYEQYF. The CDR3 coding sequence is TGCAGTGCTAGAGCTCTCACCTACGAGCAGTACTTC. The J gene is TRBJ2-7, the V gene TRBV20-1; D not certain. Trimming removed 1 base from V and 2 bases from J, with 6 bases in between. The CDR3 contains 12 residues. CDR1 and CDR2 from the germline V gene are DFQATT and SNEGSKA (reference sequence).